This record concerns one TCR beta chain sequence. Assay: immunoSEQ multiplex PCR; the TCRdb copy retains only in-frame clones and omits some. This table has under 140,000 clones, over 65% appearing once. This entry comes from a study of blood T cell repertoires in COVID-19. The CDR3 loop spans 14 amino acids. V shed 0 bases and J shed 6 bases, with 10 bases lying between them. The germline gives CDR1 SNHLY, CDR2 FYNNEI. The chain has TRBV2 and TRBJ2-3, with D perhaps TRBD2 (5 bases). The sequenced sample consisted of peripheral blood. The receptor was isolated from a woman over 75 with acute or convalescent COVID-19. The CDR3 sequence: CASSEAGVWDTQYF. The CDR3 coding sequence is TGTGCCAGCAGTGAAGCGGGAGTGTGGGATACGCAGTATTTT.